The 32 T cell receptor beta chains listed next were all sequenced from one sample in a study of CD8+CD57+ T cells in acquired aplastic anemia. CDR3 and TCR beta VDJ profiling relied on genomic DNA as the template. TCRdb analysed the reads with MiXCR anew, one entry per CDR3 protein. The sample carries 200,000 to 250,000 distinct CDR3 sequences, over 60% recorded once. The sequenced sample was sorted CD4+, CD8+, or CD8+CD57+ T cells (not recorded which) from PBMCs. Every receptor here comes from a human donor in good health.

CDR3 sequence reads: CASSFTSGGHTGELFF. The CDR3 nucleotides are TGTGCCAGCAGCTTCACTAGCGGGGGGCACACCGGGGAGCTGTTTTTT. This chain joins TRBV7-2 and TRBJ2-2, with 12 positions matching TRBD2. Looked up from germline, CDR1 is SGHTA and CDR2 is FQGNSA. This CDR3 region has 16 residues. V was clipped by 3 bases and J by 3 bases; unmatched bases: 2.

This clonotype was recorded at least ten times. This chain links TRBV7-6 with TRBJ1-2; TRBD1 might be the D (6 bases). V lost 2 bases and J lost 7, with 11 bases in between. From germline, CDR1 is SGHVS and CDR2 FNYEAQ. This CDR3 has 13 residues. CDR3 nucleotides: TGTGCCAGCAGCTTAATCCAGGGGACTGGCTACACCTTC. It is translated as CASSLIQGTGYTF.

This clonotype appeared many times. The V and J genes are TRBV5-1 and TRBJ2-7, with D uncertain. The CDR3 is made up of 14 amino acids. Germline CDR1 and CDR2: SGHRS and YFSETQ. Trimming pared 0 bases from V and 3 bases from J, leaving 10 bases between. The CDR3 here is CASSLVTPGYEQYF. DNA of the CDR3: TGCGCCAGCAGCTTGGTCACACCTGGCTACGAGCAGTACTTC.

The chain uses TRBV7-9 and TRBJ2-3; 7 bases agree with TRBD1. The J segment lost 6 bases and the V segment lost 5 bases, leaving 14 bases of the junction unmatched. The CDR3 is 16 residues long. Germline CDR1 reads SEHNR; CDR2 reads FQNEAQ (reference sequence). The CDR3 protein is CASSATSDRPEDTQYF. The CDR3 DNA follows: TGTGCCAGCAGCGCCACATCGGACAGGCCCGAGGATACGCAGTATTTT.

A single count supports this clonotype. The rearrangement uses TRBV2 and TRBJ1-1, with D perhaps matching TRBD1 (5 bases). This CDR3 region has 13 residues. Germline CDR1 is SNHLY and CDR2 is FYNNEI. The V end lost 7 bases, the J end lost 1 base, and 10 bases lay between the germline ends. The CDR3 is CASNRQTNTEAFF. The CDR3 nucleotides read TGTGCCAGCAATCGACAGACGAACACTGAAGCTTTCTTT.

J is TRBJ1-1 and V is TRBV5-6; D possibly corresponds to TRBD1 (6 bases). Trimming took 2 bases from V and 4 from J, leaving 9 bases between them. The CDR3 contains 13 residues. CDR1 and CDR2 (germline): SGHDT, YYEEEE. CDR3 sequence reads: CASSFRGATEAFF. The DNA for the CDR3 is TGTGCCAGCAGCTTCAGGGGCGCCACTGAAGCTTTCTTT. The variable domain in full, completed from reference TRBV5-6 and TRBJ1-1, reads DAGVTQSPTHLIKTRGQQVTLRCSPKSGHDTVSWYQQALGQGPQFIFQYYEEEERQRGNFPDRFSGHQFPNYSSELNVNALLLGDSALYLCASSFRGATEAFFGQGTRLTVV.

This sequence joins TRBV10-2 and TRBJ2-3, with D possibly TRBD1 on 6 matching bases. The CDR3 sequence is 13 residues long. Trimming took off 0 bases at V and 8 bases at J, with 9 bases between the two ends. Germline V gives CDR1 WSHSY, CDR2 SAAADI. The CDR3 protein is CASSESTRGTQYF. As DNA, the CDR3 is TGCGCCAGCAGTGAGTCGACCAGGGGTACGCAGTATTTT.

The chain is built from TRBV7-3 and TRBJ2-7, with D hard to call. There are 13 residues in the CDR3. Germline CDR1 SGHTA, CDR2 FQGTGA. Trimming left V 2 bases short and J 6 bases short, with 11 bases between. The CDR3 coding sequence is TGTGCCAGCAGCTTAGGCCGATCTGCCGAGCAGTACTTC. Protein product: CASSLGRSAEQYF.

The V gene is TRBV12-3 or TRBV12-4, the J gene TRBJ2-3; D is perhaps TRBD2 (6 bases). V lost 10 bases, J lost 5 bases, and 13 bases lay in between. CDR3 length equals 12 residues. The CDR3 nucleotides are TGTGCCACTCAGACCGGGGGAGATACGCAGTATTTT. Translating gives CATQTGGDTQYF.

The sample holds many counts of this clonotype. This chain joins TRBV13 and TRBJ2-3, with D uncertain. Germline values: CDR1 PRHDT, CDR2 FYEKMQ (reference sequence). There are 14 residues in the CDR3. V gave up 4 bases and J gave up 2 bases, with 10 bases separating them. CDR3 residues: CASSSPFPTDTQYF. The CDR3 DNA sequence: TGTGCCAGCAGCTCCCCCTTTCCCACAGATACGCAGTATTTT. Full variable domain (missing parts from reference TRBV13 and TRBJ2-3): AAGVIQSPRHLIKEKRETATLKCYPIPRHDTVYWYQQGPGQDPQFLISFYEKMQSDKGSIPDRFSAQQFSDYHSELNMSSLELGDSALYFCASSSPFPTDTQYFGPGTRLTVL.

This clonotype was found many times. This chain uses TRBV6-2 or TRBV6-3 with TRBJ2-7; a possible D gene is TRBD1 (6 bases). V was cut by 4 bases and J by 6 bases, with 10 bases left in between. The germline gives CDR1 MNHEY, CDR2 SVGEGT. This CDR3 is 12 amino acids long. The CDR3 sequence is CASSSTGTEQYF. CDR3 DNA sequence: TGTGCCAGCAGTTCCACAGGGACCGAGCAGTACTTC.

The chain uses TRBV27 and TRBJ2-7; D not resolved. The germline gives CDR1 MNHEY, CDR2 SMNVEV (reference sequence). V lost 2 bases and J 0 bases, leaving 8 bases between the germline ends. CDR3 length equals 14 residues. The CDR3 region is CASSLGPFSYEQYF. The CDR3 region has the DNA TGTGCCAGCAGTTTAGGCCCTTTCTCCTACGAGCAGTACTTC.

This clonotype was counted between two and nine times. The CDR3 DNA is TGCAGCCCTTTGGGACAGCTAAATGAGCAGTTCTTC. Translation gives CSPLGQLNEQFF. The rearrangement links TRBV20-1 to TRBJ2-1; TRBD1 matches at 7 bases. The CDR3 has 12 residues. The germline CDR1 and CDR2 sequences are DFQATT and SNEGSKA (reference sequence).

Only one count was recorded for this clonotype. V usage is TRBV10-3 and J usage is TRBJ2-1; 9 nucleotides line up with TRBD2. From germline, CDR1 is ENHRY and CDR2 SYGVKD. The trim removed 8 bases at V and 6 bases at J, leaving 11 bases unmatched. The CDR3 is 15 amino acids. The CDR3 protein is CAISQRGTSSNEQFF. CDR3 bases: TGTGCCATCTCCCAAAGGGGGACTAGCTCCAATGAGCAGTTCTTC.

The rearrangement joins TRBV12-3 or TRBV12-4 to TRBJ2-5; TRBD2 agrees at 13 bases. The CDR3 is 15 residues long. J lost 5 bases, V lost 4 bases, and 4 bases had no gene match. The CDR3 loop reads CASSWTSGSRETQYF. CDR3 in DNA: TGTGCCAGCAGTTGGACTAGCGGGAGCCGGGAGACCCAGTACTTC.

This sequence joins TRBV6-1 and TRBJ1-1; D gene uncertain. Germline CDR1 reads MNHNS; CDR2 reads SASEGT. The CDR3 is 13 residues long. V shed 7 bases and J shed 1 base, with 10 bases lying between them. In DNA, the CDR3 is TGTGCCAGCACAGCTCTCGAGAACACTGAAGCTTTCTTT. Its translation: CASTALENTEAFF.

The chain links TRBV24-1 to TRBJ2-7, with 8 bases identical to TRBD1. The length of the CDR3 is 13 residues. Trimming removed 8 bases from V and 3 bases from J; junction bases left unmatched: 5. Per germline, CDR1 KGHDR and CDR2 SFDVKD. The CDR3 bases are TGTGCCACCAACGGCAGGGGGCGCTACGAGCAGTACTTC. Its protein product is CATNGRGRYEQYF.

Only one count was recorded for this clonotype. As DNA, the CDR3 is TGTGCCAGTAGTATAGCAGCGGGAGGCTACAATGAGCAGTTCTTC. Encoded protein: CASSIAAGGYNEQFF. The chain links TRBV19 to TRBJ2-1, with TRBD2 identical over 9 bases. Germline V gene sequence: CDR1 LNHDA, CDR2 SQIVND (reference sequence). V lost 1 base and J lost 3; bases outside the gene matches: 1. The CDR3 has 15 amino acids. Based on the CDR3 plus reference TRBV19 and TRBJ2-1, the full variable domain is DGGITQSPKYLFRKEGQNVTLSCEQNLNHDAMYWYRQDPGQGLRLIYYSQIVNDFQKGDIAEGYSVSREKKESFPLTVTSAQKNPTAFYLCASSIAAGGYNEQFFGPGTRLTVL.

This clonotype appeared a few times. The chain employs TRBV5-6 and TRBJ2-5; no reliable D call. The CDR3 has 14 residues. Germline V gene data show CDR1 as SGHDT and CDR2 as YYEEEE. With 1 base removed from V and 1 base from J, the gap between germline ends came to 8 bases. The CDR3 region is CASSLFSLQETQYF. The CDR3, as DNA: TGTGCCAGCAGCTTGTTCAGCCTCCAAGAGACCCAGTACTTC.

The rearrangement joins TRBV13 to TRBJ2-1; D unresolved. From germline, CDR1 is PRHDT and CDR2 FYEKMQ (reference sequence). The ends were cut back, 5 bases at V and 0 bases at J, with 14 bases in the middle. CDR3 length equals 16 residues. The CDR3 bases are TGTGCCAGCAGCACACTCCCAAGGGACTCCTACAATGAGCAGTTCTTC. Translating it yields CASSTLPRDSYNEQFF. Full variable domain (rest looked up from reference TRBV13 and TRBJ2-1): AAGVIQSPRHLIKEKRETATLKCYPIPRHDTVYWYQQGPGQDPQFLISFYEKMQSDKGSIPDRFSAQQFSDYHSELNMSSLELGDSALYFCASSTLPRDSYNEQFFGPGTRLTVL.

CDR3 sequence reads: CASSFKYGYTF. The CDR3 DNA sequence: TGTGCCAGCAGTTTTAAATATGGCTACACCTTC. J is TRBJ1-2 and V is TRBV12-3 or TRBV12-4; D unclear. Trimming took 3 bases from V and 5 from J, leaving 4 bases between them. This CDR3 has 11 amino acids.

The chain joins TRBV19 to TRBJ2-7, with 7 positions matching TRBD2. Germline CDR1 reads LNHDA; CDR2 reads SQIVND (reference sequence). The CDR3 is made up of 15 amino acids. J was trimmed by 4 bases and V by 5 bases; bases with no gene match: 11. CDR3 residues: CASSPVGRERYEQYF. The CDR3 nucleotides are TGTGCCAGTAGTCCCGTAGGGAGGGAGCGGTACGAGCAGTACTTC.

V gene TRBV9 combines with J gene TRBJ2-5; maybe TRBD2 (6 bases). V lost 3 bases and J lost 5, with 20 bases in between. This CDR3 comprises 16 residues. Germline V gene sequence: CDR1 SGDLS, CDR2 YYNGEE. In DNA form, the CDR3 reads TGTGCCAGCAGCGCCCCATCGGAACTAGCTGCCGAGACCCAGTACTTC. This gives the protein CASSAPSELAAETQYF.

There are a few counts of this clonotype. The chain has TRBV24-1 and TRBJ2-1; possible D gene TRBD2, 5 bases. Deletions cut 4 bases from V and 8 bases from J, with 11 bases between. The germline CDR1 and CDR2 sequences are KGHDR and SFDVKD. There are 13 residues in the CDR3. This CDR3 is CATSDSTRHEQFF. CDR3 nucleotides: TGTGCCACCAGTGACTCTACTAGGCATGAGCAGTTCTTC.

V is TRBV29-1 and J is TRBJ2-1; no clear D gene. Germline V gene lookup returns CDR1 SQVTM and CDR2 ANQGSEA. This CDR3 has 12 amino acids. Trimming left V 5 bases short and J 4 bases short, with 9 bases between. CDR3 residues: CSVFGQYNEQFF. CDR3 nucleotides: TGCAGCGTTTTTGGCCAGTACAATGAGCAGTTCTTC.

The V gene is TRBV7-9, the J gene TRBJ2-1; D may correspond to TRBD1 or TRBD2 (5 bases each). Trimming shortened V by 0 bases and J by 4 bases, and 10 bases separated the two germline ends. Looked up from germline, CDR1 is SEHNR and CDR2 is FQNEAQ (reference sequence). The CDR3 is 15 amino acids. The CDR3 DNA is TGTGCCAGCAGCTTAGCTGGGACGACTTACAATGAGCAGTTCTTC. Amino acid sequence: CASSLAGTTYNEQFF.

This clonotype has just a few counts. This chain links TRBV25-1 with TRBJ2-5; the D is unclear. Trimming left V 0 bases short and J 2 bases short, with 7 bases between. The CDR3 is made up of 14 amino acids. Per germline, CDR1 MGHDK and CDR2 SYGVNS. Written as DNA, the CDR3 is TGTGCCAGCAGTGAATATACGCCGCAAGAGACCCAGTACTTC. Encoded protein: CASSEYTPQETQYF.

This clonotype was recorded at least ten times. The CDR3 DNA is TGTGCCAGCAGCCGGGAGACCCACACTGAAGCTTTCTTT. Translating it yields CASSRETHTEAFF. The chain combines TRBV6-2 or TRBV6-3 with TRBJ1-1, with unresolved D. Germline CDR1 is MNHEY and CDR2 is SVGEGT. Trimming took 6 bases from V and 3 from J, leaving 11 bases between them. The CDR3 runs to 13 residues.

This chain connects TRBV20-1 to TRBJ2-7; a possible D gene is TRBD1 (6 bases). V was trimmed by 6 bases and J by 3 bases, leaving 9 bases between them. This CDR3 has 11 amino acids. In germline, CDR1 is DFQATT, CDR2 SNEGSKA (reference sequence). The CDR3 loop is CSAFRGYEQYF. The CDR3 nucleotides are TGCAGTGCGTTCAGGGGCTACGAGCAGTACTTC.

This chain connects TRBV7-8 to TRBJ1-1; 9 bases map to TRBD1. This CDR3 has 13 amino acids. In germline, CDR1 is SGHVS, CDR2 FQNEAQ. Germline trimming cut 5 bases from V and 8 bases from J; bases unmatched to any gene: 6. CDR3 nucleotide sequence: TGTGCCAGCAGCCTCCGACAGGGGGGGGAAGCTTTCTTT. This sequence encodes CASSLRQGGEAFF.

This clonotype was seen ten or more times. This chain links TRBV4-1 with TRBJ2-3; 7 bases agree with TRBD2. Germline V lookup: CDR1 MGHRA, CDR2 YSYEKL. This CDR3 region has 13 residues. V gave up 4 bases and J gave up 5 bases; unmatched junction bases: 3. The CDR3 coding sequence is TGCGCCAGCAGCCGACTAGCAGGAGATACGCAGTATTTT. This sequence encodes CASSRLAGDTQYF.

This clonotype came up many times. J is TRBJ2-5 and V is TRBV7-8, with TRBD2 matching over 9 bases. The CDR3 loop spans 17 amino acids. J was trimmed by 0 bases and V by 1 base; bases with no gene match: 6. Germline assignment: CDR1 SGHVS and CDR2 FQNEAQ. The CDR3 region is CASSLVSSGNYQETQYF. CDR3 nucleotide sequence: TGTGCCAGCAGCTTAGTGTCTAGCGGGAACTACCAAGAGACCCAGTACTTC.